This paragraph reports one T cell receptor (beta chain). Its antigen is as yet unknown. Germline V lookup: CDR1 DFQATT, CDR2 SNEGSKA (reference sequence). The CDR3 is 15 amino acids. Unmatched junction bases numbered 12, after V lost 1 base and J lost 9 bases. These data are taken from a study of identical twins. Findings and limits, study-wide: Fewer insertions characterized abundant cord blood beta clonotypes, whereas memory repertoires showed none. The authors drew conclusions from cross-sectional statistical analysis rather than following the same donors. The degree of excess twin sharing was weaker in beta out-of-frame sequences.

Healthy Caucasians provided all donations. MiXCR was run by TCRdb on the 5' RACE reads, yielding one entry per CDR3 protein. The sample has more than 400,000 distinct CDR3 sequences; roughly 15% are singletons. In addition, the sample was reused for a study of yellow fever vaccine responses in identical twins.

The receptor was isolated from a woman aged 18-29 years in good health. Material: CD4+ T cells sorted from blood. The chain joins TRBV20-1 to TRBJ2-1; 7 bases match TRBD2. CDR3 in amino acids: CSARARTSSFTEQFF. In DNA form, the CDR3 reads TGCAGTGCTAGAGCACGGACTAGTAGTTTTACTGAGCAGTTCTTC.